A selection of T cell receptor beta chains follows, all from one sample in a study of blood T cell repertoires in COVID-19. Produced via immunoSEQ multiplex PCR; TCRdb's table is partial and in-frame only. The sample has about 150,000 clones, roughly 84% seen once. The sample comprised peripheral blood. All receptors derive from a woman aged 55-75 years with COVID-19, enrolled during active disease. CDR3s include the opening cysteine and the closing phenylalanine or tryptophan. Each record gives: CDR3 protein, CDR3 DNA, V gene, clone size, D gene, J gene, CDR3 length. The D gene is left open where the match is weak. Part of the rows lack a size; the others show once, few, many or a class for expanded clones.

CASSQYRGTGTEETQYF TGTGCCAGCAGCCAATACAGAGGGACAGGGACTGAAGAGACCCAGTACTTC TRBV14 once TRBD1 TRBJ2-5 17
CASNRRDSNSPLHF TGTGCCAGTAATAGACGGGATTCAAATTCACCCCTCCACTTT TRBV19 NA NA TRBJ1-6 14
CATSRDQGLNEKLFF TGTGCCACCAGCAGAGATCAGGGGTTGAATGAAAAACTGTTTTTT TRBV15 NA NA TRBJ1-4 15
CASTPRGAGGYNEQFF TGTGCCAGCACCCCCCGCGGAGCGGGAGGATACAATGAGCAGTTCTTC TRBV5-8 NA TRBD2 TRBJ2-1 16
CASRIAGPEQFF TGCGCCAGCAGGATAGCGGGACCTGAGCAGTTCTTC TRBV5-1 once TRBD2 TRBJ2-1 12
CASSPTPDREDSPLYF TGTGCCAGCAGCCCCACCCCTGACAGGGAGGATTCACCCCTCTACTTT TRBV7-7 NA TRBD1 TRBJ1-6 16
CASSIANTGELFF TGTGCCAGCAGTATAGCGAACACCGGGGAGCTGTTTTTT TRBV6-6 hyperexpanded NA TRBJ2-2 13
CASSFRWTGNNEQFF TGTGCCAGCAGCTTCCGATGGACAGGGAACAATGAGCAGTTCTTC TRBV7-2 few TRBD1 TRBJ2-1 15
CASSGGGFAEAFF TGCGCCAGCAGCGGCGGGGGGTTCGCTGAAGCTTTCTTT TRBV5-1 NA NA TRBJ1-1 13
CASSLEGEGSPLHF TGCGCCAGCAGCTTGGAAGGGGAGGGTTCACCCCTCCACTTT TRBV5-1 few NA TRBJ1-6 14
CASSPGQGNYGYTF TGCGCCAGCAGCCCGGGACAGGGGAACTATGGCTACACCTTC TRBV5-1 NA TRBD1 TRBJ1-2 14
CASSELANTYEQYF TGTGCCAGCAGCGAACTAGCGAATACCTACGAGCAGTACTTC TRBV9 NA TRBD2 TRBJ2-7 14
CASSPGSKSTGELFF TGTGCCAGCAGCCCCGGGTCCAAAAGCACCGGGGAGCTGTTTTTT TRBV11-2 many NA TRBJ2-2 15
CASSYRETGLSGYTF TGTGCCAGCAGTTACCGGGAGACAGGGCTTAGTGGCTACACCTTC TRBV6-5 NA TRBD1 TRBJ1-2 15
CASSLGPENYGYTF TGCGCCAGCAGCTTGGGTCCAGAAAACTATGGCTACACCTTC TRBV5-1 NA NA TRBJ1-2 14
CASSQEPRGTGYTF TGCGCCAGCAGCCAAGAACCTAGGGGGACCGGCTACACCTTC TRBV4-1 once NA TRBJ1-2 14
CASSIEGSYGYTF TGTGCCAGTAGTATCGAGGGAAGCTATGGCTACACCTTC TRBV19 NA NA TRBJ1-2 13
CASSSKQGEGNTIYF TGTGCCAGCAGTTCGAAACAGGGTGAAGGAAACACCATATATTTT TRBV6-5 NA NA TRBJ1-3 15
CASSLPSDEQFF TGTGCCAGCAGCCTACCGTCGGATGAGCAGTTCTTC TRBV3-1/TRBV3-2 NA NA TRBJ2-1 12
CASRGQGDETQYF TGTGCCAGCAGGGGACAGGGGGATGAGACCCAGTACTTC TRBV7-7 NA TRBD1 TRBJ2-5 13
CASSLVSGNNEQFF TGCGCCAGCAGCTTGGTTAGCGGAAACAATGAGCAGTTCTTC TRBV5-1 NA NA TRBJ2-1 14
CASSLDRGGDNTEAFF TGCGCCAGCAGCTTGGACAGGGGTGGTGACAACACTGAAGCTTTCTTT TRBV5-1 NA TRBD1 TRBJ1-1 16
CASSEAGQSAYGYTF TGTGCCAGCAGTGAAGCGGGACAGAGCGCCTATGGCTACACCTTC TRBV25-1 NA TRBD1 TRBJ1-2 15
CASSPSGTGVLLFF TGTGCCAGCAGCCCATCCGGGACAGGGGTATTGCTGTTTTTT TRBV27 NA TRBD1 TRBJ2-2 14
CASSPGDRANTEAFF TGCGCCAGCAGCCCAGGGGACAGGGCCAACACTGAAGCTTTCTTT TRBV5-1 NA TRBD1 TRBJ1-1 15
CASSYSVGGGGETQYF TGTGCCAGCAGTTACTCCGTGGGGGGGGGCGGAGAGACCCAGTACTTC TRBV6-5 NA NA TRBJ2-5 16
CASSPRSKETQYF TGTGCCAGCAGTCCACGGAGCAAAGAGACCCAGTACTTC TRBV6-6 NA NA TRBJ2-5 13
CASSGGYSGNTIYF TGTGCCAGCAGTGGGGGCTACTCTGGAAACACCATATATTTT TRBV2 NA NA TRBJ1-3 14
CASSQELGGPPLGANVLTF TGTGCCAGCAGCCAAGAATTAGGCGGGCCCCCCCTCGGGGCCAACGTCCTGACTTTC TRBV3-1/TRBV3-2 NA NA TRBJ2-6 19
CASSIGGTGLGLSQHF TGTGCCAGTAGTATAGGCGGGACAGGCTTAGGGTTGTCCCAGCATTTT TRBV19 once TRBD1 TRBJ1-5 16
CASSSQGSNQPQHF TGTGCCAGCAGCTCGCAGGGAAGCAATCAGCCCCAGCATTTT TRBV9 NA NA TRBJ1-5 14
CASSLGGTGGNSGELFF TGCGCCAGCAGCTTGGGAGGGACAGGGGGCAACTCCGGGGAGCTGTTTTTT TRBV5-1 NA TRBD1 TRBJ2-2 17
CASSEALPGTRLPLHF TGTGCCAGCAGTGAAGCGCTTCCAGGCACTCGGTTACCCCTCCACTTT TRBV6-1 NA NA TRBJ1-6 16
CASSFWTSGRLTYNEQFF TGCGCCAGCAGCTTCTGGACTAGCGGGAGGTTGACCTACAATGAGCAGTTCTTC TRBV5-1 NA TRBD2 TRBJ2-1 18
CASSYAGFGYTF TGTGCCAGCAGTTATGCAGGGTTTGGCTACACCTTC TRBV28 NA NA TRBJ1-2 12
CASSKTSGTSTDTQYF TGTGCCAGCAGTAAAACTAGCGGTACTAGCACAGATACGCAGTATTTT TRBV6-6 NA TRBD2 TRBJ2-3 16
CASSPDLNQPQHF TGTGCCAGCTCACCCGACTTAAATCAGCCCCAGCATTTT TRBV18 NA NA TRBJ1-5 13
CASSPYDGYEQYF TGTGCCAGCAGCCCGTACGACGGGTACGAGCAGTACTTC TRBV7-6 NA NA TRBJ2-7 13
CASSPGFMNTEAFF TGTGCCAGCAGCCCAGGGTTCATGAACACTGAAGCTTTCTTT TRBV7-9 NA NA TRBJ1-1 14
CASSSVREQYF TGTGCCAGCAGCTCGGTGAGAGAGCAGTACTTC TRBV6-6 NA NA TRBJ2-7 11
CASSAALGQTIYF TGTGCCAGCAGCGCCGCTTTGGGACAGACCATATATTTT TRBV11-3 NA TRBD1 TRBJ1-3 13
CASRSSGFGNTIYF TGTGCCAGCAGATCCAGCGGGTTTGGAAACACCATATATTTT TRBV27 NA NA TRBJ1-3 14
CASSLWREARNEQFF TGTGCCAGCAGCCTTTGGCGGGAGGCCAGGAATGAGCAGTTCTTC TRBV14 NA TRBD2 TRBJ2-1 15
CASSRQGDSNQPQHF TGTGCCAGCAGTCGACAGGGAGATAGCAATCAGCCCCAGCATTTT TRBV6-2/TRBV6-3 few TRBD1 TRBJ1-5 15
CASSHSRGPGQGNSPLHF TGTGCCAGCAGCCATTCGAGGGGCCCGGGACAGGGTAATTCACCCCTCCACTTT TRBV3-1/TRBV3-2 NA TRBD1 TRBJ1-6 18
CASSQEEGTMGGSYGYTF TGCGCCAGCAGCCAAGAAGAGGGAACAATGGGGGGTAGCTATGGCTACACCTTC TRBV4-1 NA NA TRBJ1-2 18
CASSLAPARNYGYTF TGTGCCAGCAGCCTCGCCCCCGCGCGGAACTATGGCTACACCTTC TRBV6-5 NA NA TRBJ1-2 15
CASSPGQGSNSPLHF TGCGCCAGCAGCCCGGGACAGGGGAGCAATTCACCCCTCCACTTT TRBV5-1 NA TRBD1 TRBJ1-6 15
CASSPGTYERGGYTF TGTGCCAGCTCACCCGGGACATACGAAAGGGGTGGCTACACCTTC TRBV18 NA NA TRBJ1-2 15
CASSVSTGTEAFF TGCGCCAGCAGCGTCTCGACAGGGACTGAAGCTTTCTTT TRBV5-1 NA TRBD1 TRBJ1-1 13
CASIPETGNTEAFF TGTGCCAGCATCCCCGAGACAGGGAACACTGAAGCTTTCTTT TRBV9 NA NA TRBJ1-1 14